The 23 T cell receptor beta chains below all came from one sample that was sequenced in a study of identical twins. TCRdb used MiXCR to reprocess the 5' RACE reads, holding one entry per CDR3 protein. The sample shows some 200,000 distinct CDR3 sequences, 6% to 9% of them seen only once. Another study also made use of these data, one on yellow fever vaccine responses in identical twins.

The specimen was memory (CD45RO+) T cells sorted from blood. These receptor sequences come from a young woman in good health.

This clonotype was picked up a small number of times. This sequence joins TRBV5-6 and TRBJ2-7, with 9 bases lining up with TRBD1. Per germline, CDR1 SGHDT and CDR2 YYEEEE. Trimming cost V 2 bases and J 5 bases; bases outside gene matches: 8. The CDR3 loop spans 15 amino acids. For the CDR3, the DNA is TGTGCCAGCAGCTTACCTAGGACAGGGGATAACGAGCAGTACTTC. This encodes CASSLPRTGDNEQYF.

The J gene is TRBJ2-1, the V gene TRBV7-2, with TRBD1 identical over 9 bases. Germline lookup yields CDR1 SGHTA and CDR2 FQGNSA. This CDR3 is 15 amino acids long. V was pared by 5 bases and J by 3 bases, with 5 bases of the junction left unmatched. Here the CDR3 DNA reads TGTGCCAGCAGCGATCGGACAGGGGTCTACAATGAGCAGTTCTTC. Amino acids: CASSDRTGVYNEQFF.

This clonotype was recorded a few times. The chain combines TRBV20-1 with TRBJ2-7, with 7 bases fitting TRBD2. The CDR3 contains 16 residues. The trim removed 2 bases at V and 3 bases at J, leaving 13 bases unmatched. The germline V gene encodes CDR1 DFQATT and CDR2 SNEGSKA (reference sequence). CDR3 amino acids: CSARYPGLYPDYEQYF. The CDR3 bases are TGCAGTGCTAGATATCCGGGACTATACCCAGACTACGAGCAGTACTTC.

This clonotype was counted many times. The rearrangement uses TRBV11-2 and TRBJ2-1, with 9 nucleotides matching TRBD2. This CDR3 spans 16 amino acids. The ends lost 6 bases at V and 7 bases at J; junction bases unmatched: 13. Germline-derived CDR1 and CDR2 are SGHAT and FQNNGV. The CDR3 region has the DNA TGTGCCAGCAGGCCGAAACCCGGGACTAGCCGGAATGAGCAGTTCTTC. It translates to CASRPKPGTSRNEQFF.

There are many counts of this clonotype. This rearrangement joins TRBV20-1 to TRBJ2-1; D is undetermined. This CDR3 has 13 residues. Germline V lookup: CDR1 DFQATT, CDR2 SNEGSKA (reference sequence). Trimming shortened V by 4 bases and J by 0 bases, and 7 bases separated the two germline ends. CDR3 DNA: TGCAGTGCTACCACCAGCTCCTACAATGAGCAGTTCTTC. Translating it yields CSATTSSYNEQFF.

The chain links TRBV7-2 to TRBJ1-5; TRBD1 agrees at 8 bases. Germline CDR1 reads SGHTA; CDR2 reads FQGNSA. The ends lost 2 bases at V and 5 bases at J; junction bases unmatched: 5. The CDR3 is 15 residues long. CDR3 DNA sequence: TGTGCCAGCAGCTTAAGGACAGGGTCGTATCAGCCCCAGCATTTT. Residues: CASSLRTGSYQPQHF. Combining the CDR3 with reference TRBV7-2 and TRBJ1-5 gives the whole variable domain GAGVSQSPSNKVTEKGKDVELRCDPISGHTALYWYRQSLGQGLEFLIYFQGNSAPDKSGLPSDRFSAERTGGSVSTLTIQRTQQEDSAVYLCASSLRTGSYQPQHFGDGTRLSIL.

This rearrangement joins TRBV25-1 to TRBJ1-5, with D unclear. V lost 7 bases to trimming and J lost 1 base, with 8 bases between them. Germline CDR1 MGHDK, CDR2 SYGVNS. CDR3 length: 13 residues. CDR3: CASISPSNQPQHF. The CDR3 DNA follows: TGTGCCAGCATATCCCCCAGCAATCAGCCCCAGCATTTT.

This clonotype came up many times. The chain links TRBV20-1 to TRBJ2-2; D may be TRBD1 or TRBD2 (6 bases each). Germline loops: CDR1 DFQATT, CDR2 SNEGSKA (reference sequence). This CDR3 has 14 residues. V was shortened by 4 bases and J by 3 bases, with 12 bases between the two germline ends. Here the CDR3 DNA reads TGCAGTGCTAAGGCAGGGGAGGACACCGGGGAGCTGTTTTTT. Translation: CSAKAGEDTGELFF.

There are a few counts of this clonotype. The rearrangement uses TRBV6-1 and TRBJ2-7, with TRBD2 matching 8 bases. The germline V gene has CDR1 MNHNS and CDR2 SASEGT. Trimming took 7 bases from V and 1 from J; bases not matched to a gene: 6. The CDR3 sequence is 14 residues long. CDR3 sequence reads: CASIDSGTSYEQYF. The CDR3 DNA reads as TGTGCCAGCATTGATAGCGGGACTTCCTACGAGCAGTACTTC.

In DNA form, the CDR3 reads TGTGCCAGCAGCCCCCTCCTCAGGACAGGGGTTGGCTACACCTTC. This codes for CASSPLLRTGVGYTF. The gene calls are TRBV3-1 and TRBJ1-2; TRBD1 matches 9 bases. This CDR3 region has 15 residues. The germline CDR1 and CDR2 sequences are LGHDT and YNNKEL (reference sequence). V gave up 4 bases and J gave up 7 bases; unmatched junction bases: 10.

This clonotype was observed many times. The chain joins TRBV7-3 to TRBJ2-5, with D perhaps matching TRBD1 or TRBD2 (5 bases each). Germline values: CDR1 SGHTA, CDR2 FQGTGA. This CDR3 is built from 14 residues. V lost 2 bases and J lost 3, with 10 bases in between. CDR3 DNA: TGTGCCAGCAGCTTACTTGGGGGAGAAGAGACCCAGTACTTC. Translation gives CASSLLGGEETQYF.

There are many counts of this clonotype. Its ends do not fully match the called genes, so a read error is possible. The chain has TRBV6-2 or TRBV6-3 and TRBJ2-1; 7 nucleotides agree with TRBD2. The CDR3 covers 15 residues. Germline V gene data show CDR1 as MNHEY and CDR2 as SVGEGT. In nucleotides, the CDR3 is TGTGCCAGCAGTGGGAGCGGGACCTCCTTCAATGAGCAGTTCTTC. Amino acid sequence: CASSGSGTSFNEQFF.

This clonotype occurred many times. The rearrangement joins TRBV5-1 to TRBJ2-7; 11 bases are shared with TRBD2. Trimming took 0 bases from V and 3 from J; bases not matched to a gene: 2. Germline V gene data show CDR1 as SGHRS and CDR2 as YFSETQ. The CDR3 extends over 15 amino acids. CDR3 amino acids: CASSLDLAGGYEQYF. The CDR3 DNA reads TGCGCCAGCAGCTTGGATCTAGCGGGGGGCTACGAGCAGTACTTC.

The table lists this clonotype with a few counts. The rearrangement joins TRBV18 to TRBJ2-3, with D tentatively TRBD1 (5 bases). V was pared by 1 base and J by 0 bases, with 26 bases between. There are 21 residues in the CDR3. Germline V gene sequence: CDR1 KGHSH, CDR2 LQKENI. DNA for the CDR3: TGTGCCAGCTCACCACAGGCACGCGGCCCCACCTCCAGGGCTAGCACAGATACGCAGTATTTT. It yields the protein CASSPQARGPTSRASTDTQYF.

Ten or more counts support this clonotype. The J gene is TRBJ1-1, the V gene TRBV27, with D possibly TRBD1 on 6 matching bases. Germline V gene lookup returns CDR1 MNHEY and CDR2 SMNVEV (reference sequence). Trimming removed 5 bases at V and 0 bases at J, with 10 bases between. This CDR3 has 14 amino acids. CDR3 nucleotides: TGTGCCAGCAGTCCCAGGGGAATGAACACTGAAGCTTTCTTT. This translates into CASSPRGMNTEAFF.

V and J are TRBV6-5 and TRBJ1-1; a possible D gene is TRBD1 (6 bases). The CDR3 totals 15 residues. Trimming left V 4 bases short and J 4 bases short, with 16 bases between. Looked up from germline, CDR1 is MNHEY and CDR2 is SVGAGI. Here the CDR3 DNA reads TGTGCCAGCAGTTTGTTCTGGGGGCAGGGCACTGAAGCTTTCTTT. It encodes CASSLFWGQGTEAFF.

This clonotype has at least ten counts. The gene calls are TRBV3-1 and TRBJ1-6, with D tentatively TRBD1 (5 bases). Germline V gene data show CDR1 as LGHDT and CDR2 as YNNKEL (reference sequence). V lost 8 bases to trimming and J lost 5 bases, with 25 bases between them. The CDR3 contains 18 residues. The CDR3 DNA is TGTGCCAGCTTCCCAGGGTGGTGGGACGGGACGGATAATTCACCCCTCCACTTT. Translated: CASFPGWWDGTDNSPLHF.

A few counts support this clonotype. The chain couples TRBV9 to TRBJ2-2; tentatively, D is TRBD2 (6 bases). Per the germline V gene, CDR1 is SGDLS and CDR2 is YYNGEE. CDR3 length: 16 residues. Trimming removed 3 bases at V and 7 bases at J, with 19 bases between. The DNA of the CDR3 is TGTGCCAGCAGCGAAGTCGGCGGGACCCTCCGCGGGGAGCTGTTTTTT. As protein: CASSEVGGTLRGELFF.

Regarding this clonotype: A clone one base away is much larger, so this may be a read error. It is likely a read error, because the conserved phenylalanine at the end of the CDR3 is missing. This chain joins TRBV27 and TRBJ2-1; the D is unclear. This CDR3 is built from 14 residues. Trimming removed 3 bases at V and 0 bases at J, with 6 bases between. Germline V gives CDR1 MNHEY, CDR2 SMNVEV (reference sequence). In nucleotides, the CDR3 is TGTGCCAGCAGTTTTATGAGCTCCTACAATGAGCAGTTCTCC. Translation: CASSFMSSYNEQFS.

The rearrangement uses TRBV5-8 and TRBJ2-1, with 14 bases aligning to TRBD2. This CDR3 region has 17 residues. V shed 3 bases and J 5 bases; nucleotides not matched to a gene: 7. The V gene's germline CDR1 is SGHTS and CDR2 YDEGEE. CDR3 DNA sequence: TGTGCCAGCAGCTGGGCCGGGACTAGCGGGGGAAACAATGAGCAGTTCTTC. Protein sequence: CASSWAGTSGGNNEQFF.

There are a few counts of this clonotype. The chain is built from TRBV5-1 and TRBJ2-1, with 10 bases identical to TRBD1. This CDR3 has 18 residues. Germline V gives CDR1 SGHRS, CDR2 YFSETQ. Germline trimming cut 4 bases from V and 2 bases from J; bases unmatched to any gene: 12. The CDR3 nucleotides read TGCGCCAGCAGCCATATAAAACCGGGACAGGGGACCTACAATGAGCAGTTCTTC. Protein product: CASSHIKPGQGTYNEQFF.

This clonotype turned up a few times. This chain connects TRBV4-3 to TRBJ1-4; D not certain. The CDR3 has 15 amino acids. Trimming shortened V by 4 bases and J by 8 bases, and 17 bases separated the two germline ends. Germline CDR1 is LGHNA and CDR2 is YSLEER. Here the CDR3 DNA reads TGCGCCAGCAGCCTCAAAGGGTCTAACGGAGAAAAACTGTTTTTT. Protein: CASSLKGSNGEKLFF.

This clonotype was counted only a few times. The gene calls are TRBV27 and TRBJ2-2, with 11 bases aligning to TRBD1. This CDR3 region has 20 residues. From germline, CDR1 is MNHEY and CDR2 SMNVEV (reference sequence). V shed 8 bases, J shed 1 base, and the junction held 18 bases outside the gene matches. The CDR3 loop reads CASLRRWGQGVVRNTGELFF. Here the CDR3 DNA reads TGTGCCAGCTTAAGGCGTTGGGGACAGGGGGTTGTTCGGAACACCGGGGAGCTGTTTTTT.